This T cell receptor (beta chain) is from a study of T cells in Graves' hyperthyroidism and ophthalmopathy. Amplification targeted TCR beta CDR3 regions from RNA transcripts. The HTBI set primed first-round TCR CDR3 RT-PCR. Each CDR3 protein is one row after TCRdb ran MiXCR on the multiplex PCR reads. The sample lists 310,000 or so distinct CDR3 sequences; 17% were seen once. Patients affected by ophthalmopathy presented a Clinical Activity Score of at least 3, a NOSPECS grade of at least 4, and disease duration below 3 months. Uncontrolled infection, other autoimmune disease, pregnancy and lactation each barred patients from inclusion. The V end lost 3 bases, the J end lost 5 bases, and 19 bases lay between the germline ends. CDR1 is SGHRS and CDR2 is YFSETQ in the germline V gene. There are 16 residues in the CDR3.

Source material: blood. The receptor comes from a woman in her sixties or seventies with Graves' ophthalmopathy. The rearrangement links TRBV5-1 to TRBJ2-3; tentatively, D is TRBD2 (5 bases). CDR3 sequence reads: CASSSNGVPVEDTQYF. In nucleotides, the CDR3 is TGCGCCAGCAGCTCGAACGGGGTCCCGGTTGAAGATACGCAGTATTTT.